This T cell receptor beta chain emerged from a study of T cells expressing NK-cell markers. Across the study: CD3+CD56+NKG2C+, CD3+CD56+NKG2C- and CD3+CD56-NKG2C+ T cells, once sorted, supplied the TCR beta repertoires. Just one sequenced donor of eight was HCMV-seronegative, while seven were seropositive.

TCRdb re-called the 5' RACE reads, yielding one record per CDR3 amino acid sequence without DNA. Here the sample table reports 550,000 to 600,000 distinct CDR3 sequences. This CDR3 has 14 amino acids. Germline-derived CDR1 and CDR2 are MGHRA and YSYEKL. The study, taken as a whole, reports: HCMV specificity of the expanded NKG2C+ T cell clones stayed unclear. About six donors carried dominant NKG2C+ clonotypes that made up about 1.0-7.0% of their CD8+ T cells.

For this clonotype: Its matching antigen is unknown.

The sequence came from a young man in good health. The source material was blood T cells: a sorted CD56 or NKG2C T cell subset, CD4+ or CD8+ T cells, or bulk PBMC T cells (not recorded which). This rearrangement joins TRBV4-1 to TRBJ2-1; TCRdb returns TRBD1, unconfirmable since there is no DNA. CDR3 protein: CASSQPGRSGEQFF.